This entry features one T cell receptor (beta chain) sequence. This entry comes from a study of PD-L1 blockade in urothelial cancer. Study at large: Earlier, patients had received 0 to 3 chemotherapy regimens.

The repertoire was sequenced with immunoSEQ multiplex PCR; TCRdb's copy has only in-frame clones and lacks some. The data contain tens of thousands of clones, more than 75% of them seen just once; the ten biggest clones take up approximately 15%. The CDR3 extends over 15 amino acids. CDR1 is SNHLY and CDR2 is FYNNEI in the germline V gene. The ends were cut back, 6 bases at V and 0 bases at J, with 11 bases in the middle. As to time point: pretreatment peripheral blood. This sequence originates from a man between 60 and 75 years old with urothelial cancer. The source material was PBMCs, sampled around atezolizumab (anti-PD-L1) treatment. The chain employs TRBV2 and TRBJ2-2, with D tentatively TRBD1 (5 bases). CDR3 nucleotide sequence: TGTGCCAGCAGAAAGACAGACGCGAACACCGGGGAGCTGTTTTTT. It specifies CASRKTDANTGELFF.